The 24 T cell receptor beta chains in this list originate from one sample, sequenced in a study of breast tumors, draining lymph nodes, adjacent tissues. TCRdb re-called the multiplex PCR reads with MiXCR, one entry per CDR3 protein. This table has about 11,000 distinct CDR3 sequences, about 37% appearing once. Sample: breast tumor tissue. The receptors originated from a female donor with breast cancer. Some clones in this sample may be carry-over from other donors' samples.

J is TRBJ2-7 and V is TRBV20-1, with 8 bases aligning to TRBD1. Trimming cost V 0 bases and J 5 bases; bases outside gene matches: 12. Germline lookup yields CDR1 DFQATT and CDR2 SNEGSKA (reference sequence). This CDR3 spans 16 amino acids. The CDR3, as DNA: TGCAGTGCTAGAGACGCCGTGGGACAGGTAATCCACGAGCAGTACTTC. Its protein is CSARDAVGQVIHEQYF.

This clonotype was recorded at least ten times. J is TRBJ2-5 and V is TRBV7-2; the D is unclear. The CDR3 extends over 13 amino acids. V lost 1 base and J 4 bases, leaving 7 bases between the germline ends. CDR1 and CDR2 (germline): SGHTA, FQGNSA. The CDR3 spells CASSLDLGETQYF. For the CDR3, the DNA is TGTGCCAGCAGCTTAGACTTGGGAGAGACCCAGTACTTC. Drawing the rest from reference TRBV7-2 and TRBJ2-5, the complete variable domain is GAGVSQSPSNKVTEKGKDVELRCDPISGHTALYWYRQSLGQGLEFLIYFQGNSAPDKSGLPSDRFSAERTGGSVSTLTIQRTQQEDSAVYLCASSLDLGETQYFGPGTRLLVL.

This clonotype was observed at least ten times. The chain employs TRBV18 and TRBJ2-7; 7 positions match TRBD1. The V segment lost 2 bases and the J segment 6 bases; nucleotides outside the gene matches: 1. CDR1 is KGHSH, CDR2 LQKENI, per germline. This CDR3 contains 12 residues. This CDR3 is CASSPSGGEQYF. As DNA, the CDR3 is TGTGCCAGCTCACCATCAGGGGGCGAGCAGTACTTC.

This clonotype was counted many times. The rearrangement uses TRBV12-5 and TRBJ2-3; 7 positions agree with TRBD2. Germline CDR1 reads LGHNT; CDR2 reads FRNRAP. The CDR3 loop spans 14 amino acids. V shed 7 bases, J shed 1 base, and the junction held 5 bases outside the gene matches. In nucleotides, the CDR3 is TGTGCTAGTGCCCAAGCGGGGCGCACAGATACGCAGTATTTT. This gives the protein CASAQAGRTDTQYF.

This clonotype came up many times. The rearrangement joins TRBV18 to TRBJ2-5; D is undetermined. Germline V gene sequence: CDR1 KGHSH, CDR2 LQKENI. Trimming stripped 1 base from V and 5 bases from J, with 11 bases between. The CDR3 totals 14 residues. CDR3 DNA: TGTGCCAGCTCACCACTCAAAGGGTCCGAGACCCAGTACTTC. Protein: CASSPLKGSETQYF.

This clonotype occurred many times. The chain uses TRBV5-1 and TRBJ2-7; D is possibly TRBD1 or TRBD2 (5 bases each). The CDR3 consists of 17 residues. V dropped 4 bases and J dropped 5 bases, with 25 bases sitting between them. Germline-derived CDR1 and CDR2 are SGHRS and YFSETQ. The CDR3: CASSHSIRDQQRHEQYF. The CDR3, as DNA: TGCGCCAGCAGCCATTCCATACGGGACCAGCAGCGGCACGAGCAGTACTTC.

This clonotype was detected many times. DNA for the CDR3: TGTGCCAGCAGTTTCCTTAGCGGCACAGATACGCAGTATTTT. Protein: CASSFLSGTDTQYF. The chain is built from TRBV28 and TRBJ2-3; a weak D match, TRBD2 (5 bases). Germline V gene lookup returns CDR1 MDHEN and CDR2 SYDVKM. The CDR3 is made up of 14 amino acids. The ends were cut back, 3 bases at V and 1 base at J, with 8 bases in the middle.

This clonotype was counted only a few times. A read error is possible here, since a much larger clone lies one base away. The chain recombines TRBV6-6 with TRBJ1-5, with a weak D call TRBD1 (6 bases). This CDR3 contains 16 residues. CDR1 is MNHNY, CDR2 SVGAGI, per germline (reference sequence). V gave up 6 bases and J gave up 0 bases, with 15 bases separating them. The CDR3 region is CASRQGNYYSNQPQHF. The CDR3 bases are TGTGCCAGCAGACAGGGTAATTATTATAGCAATCAGCCCCAGCATTTT.

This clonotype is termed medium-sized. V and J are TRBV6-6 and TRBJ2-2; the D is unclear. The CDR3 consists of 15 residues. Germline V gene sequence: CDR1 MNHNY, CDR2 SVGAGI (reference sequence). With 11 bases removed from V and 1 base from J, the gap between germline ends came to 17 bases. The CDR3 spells CAGTDLGRNTGELFF. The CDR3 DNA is TGTGCCGGAACAGATCTTGGGCGGAACACCGGGGAGCTGTTTTTT.

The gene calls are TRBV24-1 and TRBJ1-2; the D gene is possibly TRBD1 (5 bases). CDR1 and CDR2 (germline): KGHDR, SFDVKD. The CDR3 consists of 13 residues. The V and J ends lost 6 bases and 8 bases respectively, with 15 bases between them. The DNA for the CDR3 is TGTGCCACCAGTAAGGTAGGGGTAGTCGGCTACACCTTC. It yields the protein CATSKVGVVGYTF.

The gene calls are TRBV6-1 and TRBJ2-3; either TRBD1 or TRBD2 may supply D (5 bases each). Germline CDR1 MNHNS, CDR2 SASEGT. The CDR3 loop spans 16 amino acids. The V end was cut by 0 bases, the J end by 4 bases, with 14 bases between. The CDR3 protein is CASSEAVGLGPDTQYF. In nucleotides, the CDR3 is TGTGCCAGCAGTGAAGCGGTGGGGCTGGGACCAGATACGCAGTATTTT.

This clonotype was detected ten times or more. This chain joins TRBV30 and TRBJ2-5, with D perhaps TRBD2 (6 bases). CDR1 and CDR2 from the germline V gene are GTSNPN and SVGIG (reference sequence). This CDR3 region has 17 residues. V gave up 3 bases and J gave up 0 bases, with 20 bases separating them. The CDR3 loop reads CAWSPNWGSGNQETQYF. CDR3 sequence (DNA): TGTGCCTGGAGCCCCAATTGGGGTAGCGGAAACCAAGAGACCCAGTACTTC.

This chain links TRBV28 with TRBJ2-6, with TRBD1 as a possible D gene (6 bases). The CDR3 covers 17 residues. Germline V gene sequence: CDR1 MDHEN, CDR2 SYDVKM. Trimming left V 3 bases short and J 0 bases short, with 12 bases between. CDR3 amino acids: CASSFRGESSGANVLTF. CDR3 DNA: TGTGCCAGCAGTTTCAGGGGTGAAAGCTCTGGGGCCAACGTCCTGACTTTC.

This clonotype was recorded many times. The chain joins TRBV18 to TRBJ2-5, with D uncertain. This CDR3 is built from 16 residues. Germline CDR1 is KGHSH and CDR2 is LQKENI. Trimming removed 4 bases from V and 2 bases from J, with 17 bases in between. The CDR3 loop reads CASSQDSFVYQETQYF. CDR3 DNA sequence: TGTGCCAGCTCACAGGATTCTTTTGTGTATCAAGAGACCCAGTACTTC.

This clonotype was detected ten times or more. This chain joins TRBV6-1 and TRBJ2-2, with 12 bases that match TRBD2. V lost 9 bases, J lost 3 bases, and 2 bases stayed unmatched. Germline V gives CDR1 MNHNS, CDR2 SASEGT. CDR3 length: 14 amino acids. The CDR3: CASRTSGDTGELFF. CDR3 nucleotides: TGTGCCAGTCGGACTAGCGGGGACACCGGGGAGCTGTTTTTT.

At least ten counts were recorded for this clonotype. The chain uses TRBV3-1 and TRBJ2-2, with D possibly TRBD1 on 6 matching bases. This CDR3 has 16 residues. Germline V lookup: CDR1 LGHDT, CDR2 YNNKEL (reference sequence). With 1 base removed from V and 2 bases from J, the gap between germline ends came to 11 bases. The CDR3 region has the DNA TGTGCCAGCAGCCAAGTAGGGGGATTCAACACCGGGGAGCTGTTTTTT. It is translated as CASSQVGGFNTGELFF.

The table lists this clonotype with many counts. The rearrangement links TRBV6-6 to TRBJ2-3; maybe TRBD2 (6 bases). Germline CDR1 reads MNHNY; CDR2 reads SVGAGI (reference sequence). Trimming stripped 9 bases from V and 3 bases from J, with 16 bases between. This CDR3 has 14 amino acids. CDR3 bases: TGTGCCAGTAGGCGGGAAAGTACGACAGATACGCAGTATTTT. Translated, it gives CASRRESTTDTQYF.

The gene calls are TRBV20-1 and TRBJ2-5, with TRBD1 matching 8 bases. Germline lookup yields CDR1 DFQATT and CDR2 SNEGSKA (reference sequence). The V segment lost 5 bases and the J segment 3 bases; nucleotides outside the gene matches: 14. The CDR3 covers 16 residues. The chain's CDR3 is CSASQYGTGGKETQYF. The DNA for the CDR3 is TGCAGTGCTTCCCAATACGGGACAGGAGGGAAAGAGACCCAGTACTTC.

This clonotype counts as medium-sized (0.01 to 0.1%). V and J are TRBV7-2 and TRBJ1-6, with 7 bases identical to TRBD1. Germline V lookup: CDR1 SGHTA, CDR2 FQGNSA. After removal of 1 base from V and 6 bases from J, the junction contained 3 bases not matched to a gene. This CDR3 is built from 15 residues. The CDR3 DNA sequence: TGTGCCAGCAGCTTAGGAGGGACAGTTAATTCACCCCTCCACTTT. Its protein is CASSLGGTVNSPLHF.

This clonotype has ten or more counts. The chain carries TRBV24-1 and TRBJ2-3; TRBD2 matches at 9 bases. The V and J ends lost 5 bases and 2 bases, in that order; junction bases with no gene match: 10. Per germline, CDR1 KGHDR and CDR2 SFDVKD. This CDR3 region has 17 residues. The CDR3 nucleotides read TGTGCCACCAGTGCCCCCTTAGCGGGGGCCAACACAGATACGCAGTATTTT. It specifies CATSAPLAGANTDTQYF.

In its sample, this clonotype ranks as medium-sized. The CDR3 DNA follows: TGTGCCACCAGCCGAGGGACGAGCCCAGATACGCAGTATTTT. Protein product: CATSRGTSPDTQYF. The rearrangement joins TRBV15 to TRBJ2-3; possibly TRBD1 or TRBD2 for D (5 bases each). V was cut by 5 bases and J by 4 bases, with 13 bases left in between. The CDR3 spans 14 residues. CDR1 is LNHNV, CDR2 YYDKDF, per germline (reference sequence).

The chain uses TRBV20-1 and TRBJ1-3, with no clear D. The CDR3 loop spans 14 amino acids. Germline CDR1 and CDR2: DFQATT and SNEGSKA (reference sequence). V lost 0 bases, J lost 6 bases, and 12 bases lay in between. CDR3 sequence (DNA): TGCAGTGCTAGAGATCAGGCGTTAGCAAACACCATATATTTT. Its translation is CSARDQALANTIYF.

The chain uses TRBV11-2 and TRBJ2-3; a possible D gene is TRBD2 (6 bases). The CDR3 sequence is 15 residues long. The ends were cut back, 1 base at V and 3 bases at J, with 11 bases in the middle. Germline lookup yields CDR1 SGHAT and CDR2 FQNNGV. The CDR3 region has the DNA TGTGCCAGCAGCTTAGGGGCGGGGATAACAGATACGCAGTATTTT. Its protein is CASSLGAGITDTQYF.

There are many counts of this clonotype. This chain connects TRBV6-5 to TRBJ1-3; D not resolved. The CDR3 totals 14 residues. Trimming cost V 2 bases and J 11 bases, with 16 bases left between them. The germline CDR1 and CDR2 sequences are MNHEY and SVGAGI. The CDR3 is CASSYEGAGKAIYF. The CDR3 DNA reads TGTGCCAGCAGTTACGAAGGAGCTGGAAAGGCCATATATTTT.